The clone carrying this TCR beta chain was seen a few times. TCRdb analysed the RT-PCR reads with MiXCR anew, one entry per CDR3 protein. The sample holds about 680,000 distinct CDR3 sequences; 14% are singletons and the top ten take roughly 3.9%. Germline V gene data show CDR1 as SGHVS and CDR2 as FNYEAQ. V dropped 3 bases and J dropped 3; count of bases not matched to a gene: 8. The CDR3 is 17 amino acids. This clonotype was sampled from a female donor in good health, serving as a healthy control. The V and J genes are TRBV7-6 and TRBJ2-1; 10 nucleotides align to TRBD2. The sequenced material came from memory CD4+ T cells from blood. The CDR3 DNA is TGTGCCAGCAGCTTCCAAGCGGGAGGGTGGTTCTACAATGAGCAGTTCTTC. Translation gives CASSFQAGGWFYNEQFF. Looking up the rest from reference TRBV7-6 and TRBJ2-1 gives the full variable domain: GAGVSQSPRYKVTKRGQDVALRCDPISGHVSLYWYRQALGQGPEFLTYFNYEAQQDKSGLPNDRFSAERPEGSISTLTIQRTEQRDSAMYRCASSFQAGGWFYNEQFFGPGTRLTVL.